The entry below describes one TCR beta chain. This sample is drawn from a study of shared clonotypes between healthy human individuals. About the study: Per donor, CD8 memory used one plate, CD8 naive used two, CD4 memory used three and CD4 naive used three.

For sorted subsets, 150 to 200 ng DNA per replicate equaled 30,000 or so T cell genomes. Generated by immunoSEQ multiplex PCR, the TCRdb table keeps only in-frame clones and is missing some. The sample shows about 1.5 million clones, 95% to 97% of them seen only once. V lost 6 bases to trimming and J lost 1 base; unmatched junction nucleotides: 2. This CDR3 is 13 amino acids long. The germline gives CDR1 WNHNN, CDR2 SYGVQD (reference sequence). The chain employs TRBV10-1 and TRBJ2-5; 7 nucleotides agree with TRBD1. This sequence was found in a man aged 25-40 years in good health. The specimen sequenced was naive CD4+ T cells sorted from blood. As for subset: CD45RA+ positively selected. This CDR3 is CASSRDSQETQYF. The CDR3 region has the DNA TGCGCCAGCAGCCGGGACAGCCAAGAGACCCAGTACTTC.